A single sample gave rise to the 10 T cell receptor beta chains below, sequenced in a study of Graves' ophthalmopathy and Graves' hyperthyroidism. RNA transcripts provided the template for amplifying TCR beta CDR3 regions. First-round RT-PCR relied on HTBI primers, and a second-round multiplex PCR came next. TCRdb independently ran MiXCR on the multiplex PCR reads; one entry per CDR3 protein. This table has hundreds of thousands of distinct CDR3 sequences, 22% appearing once. The sample consisted of peripheral blood. Receptors originate from a woman between 18 and 29 years old with stable Graves' hyperthyroidism. Some clones in this sample may be carry-over from other donors' samples.

There are many counts of this clonotype. This chain links TRBV29-1 with TRBJ2-7; 7 nucleotides align to TRBD1. Germline-derived CDR1 and CDR2 are SQVTM and ANQGSEA. The CDR3 sequence is 12 residues long. J lost 4 bases, V lost 3 bases, and 3 bases had no gene match. CDR3 sequence reads: CSVEVGQYEQYF. In DNA, the CDR3 is TGCAGCGTTGAGGTGGGACAGTACGAGCAGTACTTC.

This clonotype was detected ten times or more. V is TRBV12-3 or TRBV12-4 and J is TRBJ2-7; 7 positions match TRBD2. Trimming at V came to 5 bases and at J to 4 bases, leaving 8 bases not matched to a gene. This CDR3 contains 14 residues. The CDR3 bases are TGTGCCAGCAGTCCCCGGGGGGAGGGGTACGAGCAGTACTTC. Translation gives CASSPRGEGYEQYF.

This clonotype has only a few counts. A read error may explain this, as a much larger clone is one base away. V gene TRBV11-2 combines with J gene TRBJ2-7, with D unresolved. The CDR3 consists of 13 residues. Germline V lookup: CDR1 SGHAT, CDR2 FQNNGV. The CDR3 region is CASSVERIYERYF. CDR3 nucleotides: TGTGCCAGCAGCGTAGAGAGGATTTACGAGCGGTACTTC.

The gene calls are TRBV27 and TRBJ1-1; no definite D call. Trimming stripped 2 bases from V and 3 bases from J, with 10 bases between. This CDR3 is built from 14 residues. Germline assignment: CDR1 MNHEY and CDR2 SMNVEV (reference sequence). The CDR3 loop is CASSLISSDTEAFF. The CDR3 DNA is TGTGCCAGCAGTTTAATTTCATCTGACACTGAAGCTTTCTTT.

In its sample, this clonotype was seen many times. This chain joins TRBV29-1 and TRBJ1-5, with D maybe TRBD1 (6 bases). V was trimmed by 4 bases and J by 3 bases, leaving 13 bases between them. Germline loops: CDR1 SQVTM, CDR2 ANQGSEA. This CDR3 region has 14 residues. The CDR3 coding sequence is TGCAGCGTTGCTTTACAGGGCTACAATCAGCCCCAGCATTTT. It is translated as CSVALQGYNQPQHF.

This clonotype was observed many times. The chain uses TRBV28 and TRBJ2-7, with a tentative D call TRBD1 (5 bases). V lost 4 bases and J lost 2, with 33 bases in between. The CDR3 covers 21 residues. Per the germline V gene, CDR1 is MDHEN and CDR2 is SYDVKM. CDR3 DNA: TGTGCCAGCAGTTCCCATCTTGTGGTTCGCCACGACAGACCCCCACCCTACGAGCAGTACTTC. Translated: CASSSHLVVRHDRPPPYEQYF.

With regard to this clonotype: A much larger clone lies one base from this, so it may be a read error. The chain combines TRBV5-1 with TRBJ1-3; 11 bases agree with TRBD1. This CDR3 has 16 residues. The germline V gene has CDR1 SGHRS and CDR2 YFSETQ. CDR3 loop: CASSSGQGASGNAIYF. CDR3 sequence (DNA): TGCGCCAGCAGTTCCGGACAGGGGGCATCCGGAAACGCCATATATTTT.

This clonotype was recorded at least ten times. This rearrangement joins TRBV12-3 or TRBV12-4 to TRBJ2-5; D not resolved. CDR3 length: 13 residues. Trimming pared 3 bases from V and 2 bases from J, leaving 7 bases between. CDR3 in amino acids: CASSFDRQETQYF. CDR3 DNA: TGTGCCAGCAGTTTCGACCGTCAAGAGACCCAGTACTTC.

J is TRBJ1-1 and V is TRBV27; D not certain. Germline V gene lookup returns CDR1 MNHEY and CDR2 SMNVEV (reference sequence). The CDR3 runs 12 residues. Deletions cut 6 bases from V and 7 bases from J, with 12 bases between. The CDR3 coding sequence is TGTGCCAGCAGAGACGGAGCCCGTGAAGCTTTCTTT. Protein: CASRDGAREAFF.

This clonotype was observed at least ten times. V is TRBV6-5 and J is TRBJ2-7; TRBD1 is a possible D gene (6 bases). Germline CDR1 MNHEY, CDR2 SVGAGI. The V end lost 10 bases, the J end lost 3 bases, and 16 bases lay between the germline ends. The length of the CDR3 is 13 residues. The CDR3 spells CATGDTKNYEQYF. DNA for the CDR3: TGTGCCACCGGGGACACGAAAAACTACGAGCAGTACTTC.